This is a list of T cell receptor beta chains from one sample in a study of human T cells and chemical hapten exposure. TCRdb used MiXCR to reprocess the RACE reads, holding one entry per CDR3 protein. Here the sample spans 180,000 or so distinct CDR3 sequences, around 13% being singletons. Sequences were derived from whole blood, sampled in connection with sensitization to the hapten diphenylcyclopropenone (DPC). The receptors shown here come from a woman aged 25 to 39 with alopecia areata. Some clones in this sample may be carry-over from other donors' samples. CDR3s include the opening cysteine and the closing phenylalanine or tryptophan. A D gene is named only where the DNA matches it firmly. Clone size is not always given. Where it is, it says once, few, many or a class for expanded clones.

clone size: .; J gene: TRBJ2-1; V gene: TRBV30; CDR3 length: 12; D gene: .; CDR3 protein: CAWSLFFNEQFF; CDR3 DNA: TGTGCCTGGTCCCTCTTTTTCAATGAGCAGTTCTTC
clone size: .; J gene: TRBJ2-7; V gene: TRBV20-1; CDR3 length: 14; D gene: .; CDR3 protein: CSAMAPSSSYEQYF; CDR3 DNA: TGCAGTGCTATGGCGCCCTCCAGCTCCTACGAGCAGTACTTC
clone size: many; J gene: TRBJ1-1; V gene: TRBV3-1; CDR3 length: 14; D gene: .; CDR3 protein: CASSPIRGIAEAFF; CDR3 DNA: TGTGCCAGCAGCCCTATAAGGGGTATCGCTGAAGCTTTCTTT
clone size: .; J gene: TRBJ1-4; V gene: TRBV11-3; CDR3 length: 15; D gene: TRBD1; CDR3 protein: CASSTRETGKEKLFF; CDR3 DNA: TGTGCCAGCAGCACCAGGGAGACAGGGAAAGAGAAACTGTTTTTT
clone size: many; J gene: TRBJ2-5; V gene: TRBV6-1; CDR3 length: 14; D gene: TRBD1; CDR3 protein: CASYARTGQETQYF; CDR3 DNA: TGTGCCAGCTACGCCAGGACAGGACAGGAGACCCAGTACTTC
clone size: many; J gene: TRBJ1-5; V gene: TRBV2; CDR3 length: 17; D gene: .; CDR3 protein: CASSEPAGVRSNQPQHF; CDR3 DNA: TGTGCCAGCAGTGAACCTGCAGGGGTCCGCTCCAATCAGCCCCAGCATTTT
clone size: .; J gene: TRBJ2-1; V gene: TRBV7-3; CDR3 length: 16; D gene: .; CDR3 protein: CASSLTGLDSYNEQFF; CDR3 DNA: TGTGCCAGCAGCTTAACAGGGTTAGACTCCTACAATGAGCAGTTCTTC
clone size: few; J gene: TRBJ2-5; V gene: TRBV2; CDR3 length: 10; D gene: .; CDR3 protein: CASSGSTQYF; CDR3 DNA: TGTGCCAGCAGTGGGAGCACCCAGTACTTC
clone size: few; J gene: TRBJ1-4; V gene: TRBV7-2; CDR3 length: 15; D gene: TRBD1; CDR3 protein: CASSLSWTGVGKLFF; CDR3 DNA: TGTGCCAGCAGCTTATCCTGGACAGGGGTTGGAAAACTGTTTTTT
clone size: .; J gene: TRBJ1-1; V gene: TRBV18; CDR3 length: 16; D gene: TRBD1; CDR3 protein: CASSPRTGDLATEAFF; CDR3 DNA: TGTGCCAGCTCCCCCCGGACAGGGGACCTGGCTACTGAAGCTTTCTTT
clone size: many; J gene: TRBJ1-1; V gene: TRBV6-6; CDR3 length: 13; D gene: .; CDR3 protein: CASRYGRTTEAFF; CDR3 DNA: TGTGCCAGCAGGTACGGGAGGACCACTGAAGCTTTCTTT
clone size: .; J gene: TRBJ2-3; V gene: TRBV11-2; CDR3 length: 14; D gene: .; CDR3 protein: CASGTLRDHGTQYF; CDR3 DNA: TGTGCCAGCGGAACCCTCCGGGACCACGGAACGCAGTATTTT
clone size: few; J gene: TRBJ2-1; V gene: TRBV12-3/TRBV12-4; CDR3 length: 15; D gene: TRBD1; CDR3 protein: CASSSGTGFYNEQFF; CDR3 DNA: TGTGCCAGCAGCTCAGGGACAGGATTTTACAATGAGCAGTTCTTC
clone size: few; J gene: TRBJ1-5; V gene: TRBV6-5; CDR3 length: 11; D gene: .; CDR3 protein: CASGRNQPQHF; CDR3 DNA: TGTGCCAGCGGCAGAAATCAGCCCCAGCATTTT
clone size: .; J gene: TRBJ1-2; V gene: TRBV28; CDR3 length: 15; D gene: .; CDR3 protein: CASNLYPDRGDGYTF; CDR3 DNA: TGTGCCAGCAACCTCTATCCCGATAGGGGTGATGGCTACACCTTC
clone size: .; J gene: TRBJ1-1; V gene: TRBV6-2/TRBV6-3; CDR3 length: 15; D gene: .; CDR3 protein: CASSYSGAGTVGAFF; CDR3 DNA: TGTGCCAGCAGTTACTCGGGGGCAGGGACCGTAGGAGCTTTCTTT
clone size: .; J gene: TRBJ2-3; V gene: TRBV27; CDR3 length: 15; D gene: .; CDR3 protein: CASSSRGSSTDTQYF; CDR3 DNA: TGTGCCAGCAGTTCCAGGGGTTCTAGCACAGATACGCAGTATTTT
clone size: few; J gene: TRBJ2-1; V gene: TRBV7-2; CDR3 length: 16; D gene: TRBD2; CDR3 protein: CASSLVGGGARNEQFF; CDR3 DNA: TGTGCCAGCAGCTTGGTCGGCGGGGGGGCGCGTAATGAGCAGTTCTTC
clone size: .; J gene: TRBJ1-1; V gene: TRBV9; CDR3 length: 13; D gene: TRBD1; CDR3 protein: CASSGTGGVEAFF; CDR3 DNA: TGTGCCAGCAGCGGGACAGGGGGCGTAGAAGCTTTCTTT
clone size: .; J gene: TRBJ2-7; V gene: TRBV7-9; CDR3 length: 13; D gene: .; CDR3 protein: CASSPPSGYEQYF; CDR3 DNA: TGTGCCAGCAGCCCCCCCTCCGGTTACGAGCAGTACTTC
clone size: .; J gene: TRBJ1-4; V gene: TRBV2; CDR3 length: 13; D gene: .; CDR3 protein: CASSWLTNEKLFF; CDR3 DNA: TGTGCCAGCAGTTGGCTCACTAATGAAAAACTGTTTTTT
clone size: .; J gene: TRBJ1-5; V gene: TRBV28; CDR3 length: 15; D gene: TRBD1; CDR3 protein: CASSRTGGANQPQHF; CDR3 DNA: TGTGCCAGCAGCCGCACAGGGGGCGCGAATCAGCCCCAGCATTTT
clone size: many; J gene: TRBJ2-2; V gene: TRBV20-1; CDR3 length: 15; D gene: TRBD1; CDR3 protein: CSARARTGGSGELFF; CDR3 DNA: TGCAGTGCTAGAGCCCGGACAGGGGGTTCCGGGGAGCTGTTTTTT
clone size: many; J gene: TRBJ2-2; V gene: TRBV6-1; CDR3 length: 13; D gene: .; CDR3 protein: CASSLLNTGELFF; CDR3 DNA: TGTGCCAGCAGTCTACTGAACACCGGGGAGCTGTTTTTT
clone size: few; J gene: TRBJ2-2; V gene: TRBV6-2/TRBV6-3; CDR3 length: 15; D gene: .; CDR3 protein: CASITRQTNTGELFF; CDR3 DNA: TGTGCCAGCATTACTAGGCAGACTAACACCGGGGAGCTGTTTTTT
clone size: .; J gene: TRBJ2-7; V gene: TRBV7-9; CDR3 length: 14; D gene: TRBD1; CDR3 protein: CASSPGTGDYEQYF; CDR3 DNA: TGTGCCAGCAGCCCAGGGACAGGGGACTACGAGCAGTACTTC
clone size: .; J gene: TRBJ1-3; V gene: TRBV12-3/TRBV12-4; CDR3 length: 11; D gene: TRBD1; CDR3 protein: CASRRTGVSYF; CDR3 DNA: TGTGCCAGCAGAAGAACAGGGGTTTCGTATTTT
clone size: .; J gene: TRBJ1-2; V gene: TRBV10-3; CDR3 length: 13; D gene: TRBD1; CDR3 protein: CAISAGQNYGYTF; CDR3 DNA: TGTGCCATCAGTGCGGGACAGAACTATGGCTACACCTTC
clone size: .; J gene: TRBJ1-4; V gene: TRBV2; CDR3 length: 13; D gene: .; CDR3 protein: CASLSGDWEKLFF; CDR3 DNA: TGTGCCTCCCTTAGCGGGGACTGGGAAAAACTGTTTTTT
clone size: few; J gene: TRBJ2-3; V gene: TRBV5-1; CDR3 length: 18; D gene: TRBD2; CDR3 protein: CASSPGLAGGPEADTQYF; CDR3 DNA: TGCGCCAGCAGCCCGGGACTAGCGGGAGGGCCGGAGGCAGATACGCAGTATTTT
clone size: many; J gene: TRBJ1-2; V gene: TRBV28; CDR3 length: 16; D gene: .; CDR3 protein: CASSSPGQGSDYGYTF; CDR3 DNA: TGTGCCAGCAGTTCCCCGGGGCAGGGCAGCGACTATGGCTACACCTTC
clone size: .; J gene: TRBJ1-6; V gene: TRBV20-1; CDR3 length: 14; D gene: TRBD1; CDR3 protein: CSATQGGGDSPLHF; CDR3 DNA: TGCAGTGCTACGCAGGGGGGAGGCGATTCACCCCTCCACTTT
clone size: few; J gene: TRBJ2-1; V gene: TRBV12-3/TRBV12-4; CDR3 length: 17; D gene: .; CDR3 protein: CASSSMRSSGGMGEQFF; CDR3 DNA: TGTGCCAGCAGTTCCATGAGGAGTAGCGGTGGTATGGGTGAGCAGTTCTTC
clone size: .; J gene: TRBJ2-1; V gene: TRBV2; CDR3 length: 15; D gene: .; CDR3 protein: CASSSGTQIYNEQFF; CDR3 DNA: TGTGCCAGCAGTTCCGGGACACAAATCTACAATGAGCAGTTCTTC
clone size: .; J gene: TRBJ1-2; V gene: TRBV6-1; CDR3 length: 16; D gene: TRBD1; CDR3 protein: CASSTQGPGTGGGYTF; CDR3 DNA: TGTGCCAGCAGTACCCAGGGTCCGGGGACAGGGGGAGGCTACACCTTC
clone size: few; J gene: TRBJ2-1; V gene: TRBV29-1; CDR3 length: 14; D gene: TRBD2; CDR3 protein: CSVTTSGRAGEQFF; CDR3 DNA: TGCAGCGTCACAACTAGCGGGAGGGCGGGTGAGCAGTTCTTC
clone size: .; J gene: TRBJ1-3; V gene: TRBV6-5; CDR3 length: 14; D gene: .; CDR3 protein: CASSQPGSGNTIYF; CDR3 DNA: TGTGCCAGCAGCCAACCAGGGTCTGGAAACACCATATATTTT
clone size: .; J gene: TRBJ2-3; V gene: TRBV5-5; CDR3 length: 17; D gene: .; CDR3 protein: CASSLMTAGYSTDTQYF; CDR3 DNA: TGTGCCAGCAGCTTGATGACAGCAGGCTATAGCACAGATACGCAGTATTTT
clone size: few; J gene: TRBJ1-1; V gene: TRBV3-1; CDR3 length: 13; D gene: .; CDR3 protein: CASSYWQNTEAFF; CDR3 DNA: TGTGCCAGCAGCTATTGGCAGAACACTGAAGCTTTCTTT
clone size: many; J gene: TRBJ2-7; V gene: TRBV6-4; CDR3 length: 16; D gene: TRBD2; CDR3 protein: CASIQTSGDGSYEQYF; CDR3 DNA: TGTGCCAGCATCCAGACTAGCGGGGACGGTTCCTACGAGCAGTACTTC
clone size: .; J gene: TRBJ2-6; V gene: TRBV20-1; CDR3 length: 14; D gene: .; CDR3 protein: CSASQTSGANVLTF; CDR3 DNA: TGCAGTGCTAGCCAGACCTCTGGGGCCAACGTCCTGACTTTC
clone size: few; J gene: TRBJ2-3; V gene: TRBV6-5; CDR3 length: 15; D gene: TRBD1; CDR3 protein: CASSYQGQGADTQYF; CDR3 DNA: TGTGCCAGCAGTTACCAAGGACAGGGGGCAGATACGCAGTATTTT
clone size: many; J gene: TRBJ1-6; V gene: TRBV15; CDR3 length: 15; D gene: .; CDR3 protein: CATSRDDADNSPLHF; CDR3 DNA: TGTGCCACCAGCAGAGATGACGCGGATAATTCACCCCTCCACTTT
clone size: .; J gene: TRBJ2-2; V gene: TRBV15; CDR3 length: 17; D gene: TRBD2; CDR3 protein: CATSRDGLVGNTGELFF; CDR3 DNA: TGTGCCACCAGCAGAGACGGACTAGTTGGGAACACCGGGGAGCTGTTTTTT
clone size: .; J gene: TRBJ2-7; V gene: TRBV6-2/TRBV6-3; CDR3 length: 15; D gene: TRBD2; CDR3 protein: CASSPLSGGAGEQYF; CDR3 DNA: TGTGCCAGCAGTCCATTAAGCGGGGGGGCCGGAGAGCAGTACTTC
clone size: few; J gene: TRBJ2-1; V gene: TRBV6-5; CDR3 length: 14; D gene: .; CDR3 protein: CASSYSTGANEQFF; CDR3 DNA: TGTGCCAGCAGTTACTCGACCGGGGCCAATGAGCAGTTCTTC
clone size: .; J gene: TRBJ1-1; V gene: TRBV10-1; CDR3 length: 12; D gene: .; CDR3 protein: CASREGGFEAFF; CDR3 DNA: TGCGCCAGCAGGGAAGGGGGTTTCGAAGCTTTCTTT
clone size: .; J gene: TRBJ2-1; V gene: TRBV7-6; CDR3 length: 14; D gene: TRBD2; CDR3 protein: CASSLDSGVNEQFF; CDR3 DNA: TGTGCCAGCAGCTTAGATAGCGGGGTCAATGAGCAGTTCTTC
clone size: .; J gene: TRBJ2-5; V gene: TRBV5-1; CDR3 length: 15; D gene: TRBD1; CDR3 protein: CASSFGGQGQETQYF; CDR3 DNA: TGCGCCAGCAGCTTTGGGGGACAGGGACAAGAGACCCAGTACTTC
clone size: many; J gene: TRBJ2-5; V gene: TRBV5-1; CDR3 length: 15; D gene: .; CDR3 protein: CASSLSYSGQETQYF; CDR3 DNA: TGCGCCAGCAGCCTTAGCTACAGCGGCCAAGAGACCCAGTACTTC
clone size: many; J gene: TRBJ1-5; V gene: TRBV4-3; CDR3 length: 15; D gene: .; CDR3 protein: CASSQAFRSNQPQHF; CDR3 DNA: TGCGCCAGCAGCCAAGCCTTTAGAAGCAATCAGCCCCAGCATTTT
clone size: few; J gene: TRBJ2-7; V gene: TRBV5-4; CDR3 length: 14; D gene: TRBD1; CDR3 protein: CASSLRDRSYEQYF; CDR3 DNA: TGTGCCAGCAGCCTCCGGGACAGGTCGTACGAGCAGTACTTC
clone size: .; J gene: TRBJ1-2; V gene: TRBV28; CDR3 length: 11; D gene: TRBD1; CDR3 protein: CASQGALGYTF; CDR3 DNA: TGTGCCTCTCAGGGGGCGCTCGGCTACACCTTC
clone size: many; J gene: TRBJ2-3; V gene: TRBV7-6; CDR3 length: 16; D gene: TRBD1; CDR3 protein: CASSLLQGEVTDTQYF; CDR3 DNA: TGTGCCAGCAGCTTACTACAGGGGGAAGTCACAGATACGCAGTATTTT
clone size: .; J gene: TRBJ1-1; V gene: TRBV12-3/TRBV12-4; CDR3 length: 12; D gene: TRBD1; CDR3 protein: CASSQTGVNAFF; CDR3 DNA: TGTGCCAGCAGCCAGACAGGGGTGAATGCTTTCTTT